This TCR beta chain was sequenced in a study of CD8+CD57+ T cells in acquired aplastic anemia (dated by TCRdb to between 2017 and 2018). Concerning the study at large: On average, sorted CD4+ and CD8+ cells yielded 3.2 ug of extracted DNA, with a range of roughly 0.19 to 27.4 ug. CD8+CD57+ expansion was defined as a frequency above the mean frequency observed in healthy subjects.

Profiling of TCR beta VDJ combinations and CDR3 sequences used genomic DNA as the template. An Illumina HiSeq 2000 was used for TCR repertoire sequencing. The paper's data handling went like this. Repertoires were assessed using TRBV/TRBJ rearrangement plots, CDR3 size and DJ length profiles, and Simpson's diversity index. The immunodominant clone was defined as the most abundant DNA sequence in deep sequencing data. CDR3 amino acid sequences were screened for sharing across subjects and compared with published repertoires and the VDJdb database. TCRdb reanalyzed the raw reads on its own, using fastp at Q25 for trimming and MiXCR for clone calling, and kept in-frame beta chains. Each entry merges the rows of one CDR3 protein and shows their most common DNA and genes. TCRdb, not the authors, supplied the V and J calls. The sample contains over 250,000 distinct CDR3 sequences, roughly 61% of them found a single time. The top ten clones comprise roughly 1.2% of the sample.

The paper as a whole reports these results and caveats: Around 30 CD8+ CDR3 sequences were found in both patients and controls but appeared to be highly expressed in patients and within the immunodominant clones of the patients. Patients and healthy controls showed no significant difference in CD8+ Simpson's diversity (P=0.060).

As for this clonotype: What antigen it recognizes has not been identified. No much larger clonotype is one base removed from it; base qualities were not supplied.

V is clipped by 6 bases and J by 9 bases, and the sequence between their germline boundaries is 18 bases long. Taken from cysteine to phenylalanine, the CDR3 has 15 residues. Only CDR3 DNA remains: 45 bases, in frame from the first base. The germline V gene sets CDR1 to SGHTA and CDR2 to FQGNSA. Expansion of CD8+CD57+ cells had been shown by flow cytometry in the patients chosen for sequencing. All patients had severe acquired aplastic anemia diagnosed by International Study of Aplastic Anemia and Agranulocytosis and Camitta criteria. At the time blood was sampled, none of the patients had received any therapy. TCR repertoires of sorted CD4+ and CD8+ blood T cells from severe aplastic anemia patients and healthy subjects were deep-sequenced in the study. Patients were enrolled under clinicaltrials.gov protocols 00001620, 01623167, 00001397, 00071045, 00081523 and 00961064 in the USA. Ficoll-Paque density gradient centrifugation was used to isolate peripheral blood mononuclear cells. Before DNA was extracted, CD4+ and CD8+ T cells were sorted using either FACS or magnetic beads.

The receptor was derived from a human donor with aplastic anemia. The chain uses TRBV7-2 and TRBJ1-6; no D gene call is confident. Sequenced: sorted CD4+, CD8+, or CD8+CD57+ T cells (not recorded which) from PBMCs. This receptor carries the CDR3 CASSSVGLPGSPLHF. The DNA sequence is TGTGCCAGCAGTTCGGTAGGCCTGCCCGGTTCACCCCTCCACTTT.